These T cell receptor beta chains were read from a single sample in a study of cytomegalovirus exposure and HLA in healthy donors. Generated by immunoSEQ multiplex PCR, the TCRdb table keeps only in-frame clones and is missing some. The sample consists of 65,000 to 95,000 clones, around 80% of them appearing once. The sequencing sample was made of PBMCs. The receptors come from a man aged 30 to 39 in good health and CMV-seronegative. The CDR3 runs from the conserved cysteine through the conserved F or W. Fields, in order: V gene, D gene, J gene, clone size, CDR3 protein, CDR3 DNA. The D gene is left open where the match is weak. Some rows have no size entry. The others give once, few or many, or a class for an expanded clone.

TRBV29-1	NA	TRBJ1-3	NA	CSFRRNTGSGNTIYF	TGCAGCTTTCGACGTAACACAGGCTCTGGAAACACCATATATTTT
TRBV7-2	NA	TRBJ2-3	few	CASSSYTDTQYF	TGTGCCAGCAGCTCTTACACAGATACGCAGTATTTT
TRBV7-9	NA	TRBJ2-7	NA	CASSSDQGRQYF	TGTGCCAGCAGCTCCGACCAGGGGAGGCAGTACTTC
TRBV10-2	NA	TRBJ2-1	NA	CASSDESGASFYEQFF	TGCGCCAGCAGTGACGAGTCGGGAGCGAGCTTTTATGAGCAGTTCTTC
TRBV6-4	TRBD1	TRBJ2-1	NA	CASSQGESNEQFF	TGTGCCAGCAGCCAGGGGGAATCCAATGAGCAGTTCTTC
TRBV28	TRBD2	TRBJ2-7	NA	CVTTGREGGGRQYF	TGTGTCACCACAGGGCGGGAGGGCGGCGGTAGGCAGTACTTC
TRBV5-1	TRBD1	TRBJ1-4	NA	CASSLATSGGSNEKLFF	TGCGCCAGCAGCTTGGCGACTTCAGGGGGTTCTAATGAAAAACTGTTTTTT
TRBV28	NA	TRBJ1-5	NA	CASSFLGREGQPQHF	TGTGCCAGCAGTTTTTTGGGCAGGGAAGGTCAGCCCCAGCATTTT
TRBV27	NA	TRBJ1-4	NA	CASSLLLNEKLFF	TGTGCCAGCAGTTTACTTCTAAATGAAAAACTGTTTTTT
TRBV27	TRBD1	TRBJ1-5	NA	CASSITGVNQPQHF	TGTGCCAGCAGCATAACAGGGGTCAATCAGCCCCAGCATTTT
TRBV6-1	TRBD1	TRBJ2-7	NA	CASSGSLGDSSYEQYF	TGTGCCAGCAGTGGTTCGTTGGGGGACAGCTCCTACGAGCAGTACTTC
TRBV5-1	NA	TRBJ1-1	NA	CASSRTLNTEAFF	TGCGCCAGCAGTAGGACATTGAACACTGAAGCTTTCTTT
TRBV4-3	NA	TRBJ2-2	NA	CASGRLAGFTGELFF	TGCGCCAGCGGGCGGTTAGCAGGGTTCACCGGGGAGCTGTTTTTT
TRBV6-5	NA	TRBJ2-3	NA	CASRPGLHTDTQYF	TGTGCCAGCCGGCCGGGACTGCACACAGATACGCAGTATTTT
TRBV20-1	TRBD1	TRBJ2-7	NA	CSAHRGIEQYF	TGCAGTGCTCACAGGGGTATCGAGCAGTACTTC
TRBV19	TRBD1	TRBJ2-7	medium-sized	CASSTGTGLYEQYF	TGTGCCAGTAGCACCGGGACAGGGCTCTACGAGCAGTACTTC
TRBV7-3	NA	TRBJ2-3	NA	CASSLMGGAVFADTQYF	TGTGCCAGCAGCTTAATGGGGGGGGCCGTGTTCGCAGATACGCAGTATTTT
TRBV29-1	NA	TRBJ1-5	NA	CSVAGGVNQPQHF	TGCAGCGTTGCAGGAGGGGTGAATCAGCCCCAGCATTTT
TRBV30	TRBD1	TRBJ2-2	NA	CAWMTGLVGELFF	TGTGCCTGGATGACAGGGCTTGTCGGGGAGCTGTTTTTT
TRBV30	TRBD1	TRBJ2-1	NA	CAWSVPQARGKINEQFF	TGTGCCTGGAGTGTACCCCAGGCCAGGGGGAAAATCAATGAGCAGTTCTTC
TRBV14	TRBD1	TRBJ2-6	NA	CASSSGQLNVLTF	TGTGCCAGCAGCTCGGGACAGCTCAACGTCCTGACTTTC
TRBV7-9	TRBD1	TRBJ2-1	NA	CASSYRDRGSNEQFF	TGTGCCAGCAGCTACAGGGACAGGGGGTCTAATGAGCAGTTCTTC
TRBV9	NA	TRBJ2-7	NA	CASSVGDRSSYEQYF	TGTGCCAGCAGCGTAGGAGACAGGAGCTCCTACGAGCAGTACTTC
TRBV28	NA	TRBJ2-7	NA	CASSTSGTSRYEQYF	TGTGCCAGCAGTACATCTGGGACATCGCGATACGAGCAGTACTTC